The count of the clone carrying this T cell receptor beta chain is one. Its antigen is unknown. The sample originates from a study of shared clonotypes between healthy human individuals. General study findings and limits: Investigators collected only blood, and repertoires in tissues likely differ.

Using immunoSEQ multiplex PCR, the repertoire was profiled, and TCRdb retains in-frame clones only, with some absent. The profile shows 1.5 million to 2.5 million clones, 85% to 95% of them singletons. CD8 cells classed as naive were CD45RO-negative and positively selected for CCR7, excluding terminally differentiated effector memory CD45RA+ cells. The CDR3 runs 17 residues. CDR1 is SGHDN and CDR2 is FVKESK in the germline V gene. The junction had 12 bases not matched to a gene; V was cut back by 4 bases and J by 4 bases. The origin of this receptor is a man younger than 35 in good health. The gene calls are TRBV14 and TRBJ2-1; 8 bases are shared with TRBD2. The sample was naive CD8+ T cells sorted from blood. The CDR3 region has the DNA TGTGCCAGCAGCCTGCCACAGGCAACTAGCGGTTACAATGAGCAGTTCTTC. Its translation: CASSLPQATSGYNEQFF. Full variable domain (rest looked up from reference TRBV14 and TRBJ2-1): EAGVTQFPSHSVIEKGQTVTLRCDPISGHDNLYWYRRVMGKEIKFLLHFVKESKQDESGMPNNRFLAERTGGTYSTLKVQPAELEDSGVYFCASSLPQATSGYNEQFFGPGTRLTVL.